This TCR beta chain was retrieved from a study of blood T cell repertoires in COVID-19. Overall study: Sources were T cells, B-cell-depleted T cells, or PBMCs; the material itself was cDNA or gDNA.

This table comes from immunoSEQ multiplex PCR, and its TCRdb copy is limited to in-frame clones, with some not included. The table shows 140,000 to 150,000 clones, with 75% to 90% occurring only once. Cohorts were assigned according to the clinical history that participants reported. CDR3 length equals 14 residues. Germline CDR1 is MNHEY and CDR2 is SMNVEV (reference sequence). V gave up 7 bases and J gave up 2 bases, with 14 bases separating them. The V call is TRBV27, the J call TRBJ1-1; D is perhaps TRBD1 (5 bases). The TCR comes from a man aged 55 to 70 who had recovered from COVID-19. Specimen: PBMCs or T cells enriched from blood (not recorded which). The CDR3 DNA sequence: TGTGCCAGCAATCTCGACAGATATAACACTGAAGCTTTCTTT. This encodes CASNLDRYNTEAFF.